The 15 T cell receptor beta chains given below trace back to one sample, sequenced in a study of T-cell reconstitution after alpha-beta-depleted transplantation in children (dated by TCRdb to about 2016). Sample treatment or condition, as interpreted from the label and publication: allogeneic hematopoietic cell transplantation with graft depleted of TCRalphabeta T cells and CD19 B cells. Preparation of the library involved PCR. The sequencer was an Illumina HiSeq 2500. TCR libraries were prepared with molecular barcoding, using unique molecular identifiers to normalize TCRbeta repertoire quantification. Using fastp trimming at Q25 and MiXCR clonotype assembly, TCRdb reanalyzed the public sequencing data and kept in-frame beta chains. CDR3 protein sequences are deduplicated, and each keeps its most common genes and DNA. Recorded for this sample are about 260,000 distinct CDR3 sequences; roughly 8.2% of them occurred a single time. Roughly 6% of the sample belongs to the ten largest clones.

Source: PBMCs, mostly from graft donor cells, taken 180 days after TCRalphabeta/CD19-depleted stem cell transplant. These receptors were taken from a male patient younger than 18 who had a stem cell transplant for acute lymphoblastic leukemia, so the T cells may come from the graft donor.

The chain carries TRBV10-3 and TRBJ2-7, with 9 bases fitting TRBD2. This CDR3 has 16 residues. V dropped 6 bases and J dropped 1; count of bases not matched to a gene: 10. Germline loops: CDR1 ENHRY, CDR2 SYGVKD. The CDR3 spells CAISTLSGGPSYEQYF. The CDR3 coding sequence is TGTGCCATCAGCACCCTTAGCGGGGGCCCATCCTACGAGCAGTACTTC.

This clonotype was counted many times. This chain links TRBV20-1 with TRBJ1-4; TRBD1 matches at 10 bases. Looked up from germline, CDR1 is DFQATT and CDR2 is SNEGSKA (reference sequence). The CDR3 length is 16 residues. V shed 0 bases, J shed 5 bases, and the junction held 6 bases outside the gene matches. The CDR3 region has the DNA TGCAGTGCTAGAGATAATTTGGGACAGGGGAATGAAAAACTGTTTTTT. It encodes CSARDNLGQGNEKLFF.

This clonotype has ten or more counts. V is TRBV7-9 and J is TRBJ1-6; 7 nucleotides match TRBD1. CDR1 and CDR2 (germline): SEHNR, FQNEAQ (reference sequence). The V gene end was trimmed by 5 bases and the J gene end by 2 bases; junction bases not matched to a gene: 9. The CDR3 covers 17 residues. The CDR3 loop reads CASSRPSGTAYNSPLHF. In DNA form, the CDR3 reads TGTGCCAGCAGCCGCCCCTCCGGGACAGCCTATAATTCACCCCTCCACTTT. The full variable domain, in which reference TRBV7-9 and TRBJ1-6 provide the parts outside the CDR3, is DTGVSQNPRHKITKRGQNVTFRCDPISEHNRLYWYRQTLGQGPEFLTYFQNEAQLEKSRLLSDRFSAERPKGSFSTLEIQRTEQGDSAMYLCASSRPSGTAYNSPLHFGNGTRLTVT.

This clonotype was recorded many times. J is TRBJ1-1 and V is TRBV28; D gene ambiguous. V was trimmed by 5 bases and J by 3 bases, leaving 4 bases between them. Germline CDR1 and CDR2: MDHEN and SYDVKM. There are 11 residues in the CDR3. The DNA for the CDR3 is TGTGCCAGCAGTCCCCACACTGAAGCTTTCTTT. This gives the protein CASSPHTEAFF.

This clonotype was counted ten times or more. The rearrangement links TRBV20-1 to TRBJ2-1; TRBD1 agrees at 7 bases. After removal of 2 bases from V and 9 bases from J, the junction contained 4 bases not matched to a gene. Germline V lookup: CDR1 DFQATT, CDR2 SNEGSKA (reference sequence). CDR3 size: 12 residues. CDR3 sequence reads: CSARPQGIEQFF. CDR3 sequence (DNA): TGCAGTGCTAGACCACAGGGGATTGAGCAGTTCTTC.

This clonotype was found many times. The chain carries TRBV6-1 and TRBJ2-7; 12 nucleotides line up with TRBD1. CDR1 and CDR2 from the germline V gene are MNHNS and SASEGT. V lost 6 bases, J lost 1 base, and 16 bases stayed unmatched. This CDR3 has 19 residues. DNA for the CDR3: TGTGCCAGCAGCACCCCCCCCGGGACAGGGGGCCTTAATTCCTACGAGCAGTACTTC. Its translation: CASSTPPGTGGLNSYEQYF.

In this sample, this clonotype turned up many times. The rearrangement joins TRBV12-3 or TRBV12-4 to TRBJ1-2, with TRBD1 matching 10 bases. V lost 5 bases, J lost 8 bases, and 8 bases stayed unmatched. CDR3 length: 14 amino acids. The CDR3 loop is CASSGTGVKQGYTF. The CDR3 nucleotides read TGTGCCAGCAGTGGGACAGGGGTAAAGCAGGGCTACACCTTC.

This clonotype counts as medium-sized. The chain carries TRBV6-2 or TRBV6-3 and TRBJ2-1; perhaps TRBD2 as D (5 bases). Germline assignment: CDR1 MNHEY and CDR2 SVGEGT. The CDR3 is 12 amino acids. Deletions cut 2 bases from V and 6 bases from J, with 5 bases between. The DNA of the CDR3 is TGTGCCAGCAGTTACCGGGGCAATGAGCAGTTCTTC. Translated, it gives CASSYRGNEQFF.

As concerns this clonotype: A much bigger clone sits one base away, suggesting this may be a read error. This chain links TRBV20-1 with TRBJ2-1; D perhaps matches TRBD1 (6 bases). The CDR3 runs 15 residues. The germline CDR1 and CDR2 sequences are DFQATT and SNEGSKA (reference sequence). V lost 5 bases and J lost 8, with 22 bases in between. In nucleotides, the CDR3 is TGCAGTGCTTTCAGGGGTGGAGGCTCTTACGATGAGCAGTTCTTC. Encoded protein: CSAFRGGGSYDEQFF.

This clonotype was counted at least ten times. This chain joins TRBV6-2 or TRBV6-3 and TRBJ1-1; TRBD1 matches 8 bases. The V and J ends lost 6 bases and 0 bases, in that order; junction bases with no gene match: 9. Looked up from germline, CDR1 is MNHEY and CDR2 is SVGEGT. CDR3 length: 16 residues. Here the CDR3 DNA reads TGTGCCAGCAGCGGAGCCACAGGGGGGCTGAACACTGAAGCTTTCTTT. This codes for CASSGATGGLNTEAFF.

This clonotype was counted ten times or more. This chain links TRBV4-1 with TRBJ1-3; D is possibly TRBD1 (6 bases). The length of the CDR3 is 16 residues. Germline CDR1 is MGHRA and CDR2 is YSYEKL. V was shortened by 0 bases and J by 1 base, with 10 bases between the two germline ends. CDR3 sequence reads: CASSQEGGASGNTIYF. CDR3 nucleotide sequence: TGCGCCAGCAGCCAAGAGGGGGGGGCTTCTGGAAACACCATATATTTT.

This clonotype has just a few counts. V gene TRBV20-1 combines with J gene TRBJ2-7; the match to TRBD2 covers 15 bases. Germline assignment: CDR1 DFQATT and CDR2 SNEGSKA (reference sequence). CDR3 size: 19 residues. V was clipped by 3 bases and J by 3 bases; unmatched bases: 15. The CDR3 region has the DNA TGCAGTGCTAGTCTTGCCACCGGGACTAGCGGGAGGTCGGGCTACGAGCAGTACTTC. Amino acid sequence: CSASLATGTSGRSGYEQYF.

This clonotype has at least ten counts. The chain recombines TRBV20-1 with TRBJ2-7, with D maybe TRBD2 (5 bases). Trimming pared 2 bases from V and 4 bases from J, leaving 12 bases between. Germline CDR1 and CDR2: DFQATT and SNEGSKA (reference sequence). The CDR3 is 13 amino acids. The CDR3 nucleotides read TGCAGTGCTAGATCGGGGATGAGGTACGAGCAGTACTTC. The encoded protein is CSARSGMRYEQYF.

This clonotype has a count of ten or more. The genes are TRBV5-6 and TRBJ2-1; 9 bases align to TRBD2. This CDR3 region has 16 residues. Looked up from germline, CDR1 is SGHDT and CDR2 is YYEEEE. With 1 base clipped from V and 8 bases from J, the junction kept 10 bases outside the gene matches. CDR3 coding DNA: TGTGCCAGCAGCTTGCTTAGCGGGGGCCCCCGGGATGAGCAGTTCTTC. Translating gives CASSLLSGGPRDEQFF.

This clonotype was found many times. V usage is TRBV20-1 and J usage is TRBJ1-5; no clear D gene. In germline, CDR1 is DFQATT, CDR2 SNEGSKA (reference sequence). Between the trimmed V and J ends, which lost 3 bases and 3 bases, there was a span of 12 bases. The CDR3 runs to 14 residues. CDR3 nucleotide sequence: TGCAGTGCTAGCCCTCCGGCGGACAATCAGCCCCAGCATTTT. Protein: CSASPPADNQPQHF.